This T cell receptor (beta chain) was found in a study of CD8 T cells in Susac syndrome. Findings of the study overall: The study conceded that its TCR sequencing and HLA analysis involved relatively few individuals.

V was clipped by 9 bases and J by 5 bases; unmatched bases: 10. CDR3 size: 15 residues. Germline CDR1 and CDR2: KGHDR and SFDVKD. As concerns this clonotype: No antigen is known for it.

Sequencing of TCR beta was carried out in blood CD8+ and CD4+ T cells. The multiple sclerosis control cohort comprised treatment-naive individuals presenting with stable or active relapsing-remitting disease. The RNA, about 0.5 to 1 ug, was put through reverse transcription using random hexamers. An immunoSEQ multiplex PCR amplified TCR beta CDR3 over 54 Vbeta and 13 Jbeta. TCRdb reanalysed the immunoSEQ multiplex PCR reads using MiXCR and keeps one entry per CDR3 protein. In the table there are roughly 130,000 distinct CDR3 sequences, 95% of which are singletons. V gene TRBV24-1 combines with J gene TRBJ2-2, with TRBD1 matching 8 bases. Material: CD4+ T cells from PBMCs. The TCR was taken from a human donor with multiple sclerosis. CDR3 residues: CATAPVTGETGELFF. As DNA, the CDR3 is TGTGCCACCGCTCCCGTGACAGGGGAGACCGGGGAGCTGTTTTTT.